This T cell receptor (beta chain) derives from a study of shared clonotypes between healthy human individuals. Points from the study as a whole: Rarefaction demonstrated incomplete sorted-subset sequencing despite large depth.

Concerning this clone itself: The antigen is unknown.

In the original workflow: As immunoSEQ supplied junction-only sequences (without quality scores), filtering differed. Produced via immunoSEQ multiplex PCR; TCRdb's table is partial and in-frame only. V, J and clone size are those of that table, while D and trimming were read from the DNA. The sample shows some 740,000 clones, around 93% of them seen only once. V lost 8 bases to trimming and J lost 8 bases, with 13 bases between them. The length of the CDR3 is 12 residues. Germline lookup yields CDR1 WSHSY and CDR2 SAAADI. Only CD45RO-negative cells positively selected for CCR7 counted as naive CD8 cells, so terminally differentiated effector memory CD45RA+ cells were excluded.

Sequenced input: naive CD8+ T cells sorted from blood. This clonotype was obtained from a young man in good health. This chain links TRBV10-2 with TRBJ1-5, with a tentative D call TRBD1 (5 bases). CDR3 nucleotides: TGCGCCAGCTCCCCGGGGGAGGAGCCCCAGCATTTT. Residues: CASSPGEEPQHF.